Detailed here is one TCR beta chain. Its antigen is unknown. No base quality information exists; no much larger clone differs at one position. This sample stems from a study of beta chain features in type 1 diabetes listed by TCRdb under 2018. Regarding the research as a whole: No differences in mean age, gender distribution, total cell number or subset yield were found between patients and healthy donors. Across all samples, about 110 million sorted cells were examined, and cell number per subset correlated strongly with RNA yield. In the study, TCRB repertoires of sorted circulating CD4+ T cell subsets from recently diagnosed type 1 diabetes patients were compared with those of matched healthy donors. Whereas all 28 donors provided naive and central memory subsets, regulatory and stem cell-like memory subsets were isolated from just 8 patients and about 8 healthy donors. The investigation overall reported the following: Because the HLA sub-analyses included only small numbers of individuals, any influence of HLA type on TCRB rearrangement was left unresolved. Because cDNA was sequenced instead of genomic DNA, activated cells with high expression could be over-represented, although the groups did not differ in activation or CD3 levels. Patients with type 1 diabetes made fewer insertions and deleted more nucleotides at VDJ recombination sites, implying thymic rearrangement abnormalities. Type 1 diabetes patients showed a moderate but significant shortening of TCRB CDR3 length in all four CD4+ subsets. Naive, central memory and regulatory TCRB repertoires appeared to be more alike among patients than among healthy donors. Shorter templates might be favored by PCR, yet because patient and control samples were amplified and corrected together, any such skew would affect both groups equally.

Each donor gave one peripheral blood draw, approximately 0.11 L on average, collected into heparinised tubes. A BD FACSAria II was used to sort naive, central memory, regulatory and stem cell-like memory CD4+ T cells with a panel that included CD45RO, CCR7, CD25, CD127, CD95 and CD27. Every sorted population had a purity above 95%. PBMCs were isolated right away by Lymphoprep density gradient centrifugation and were stained directly, without culture. To minimize batch effects, samples were stained and sorted in pairs, one healthy donor with one patient per experiment. The cysteine opens and the phenylalanine closes a CDR3 of 14 amino acids. Just CDR3 DNA is preserved here, 42 bases in frame from base 1. Per the germline V gene (reference sequence), SEHNR is the CDR1 and FQNEAQ is the CDR2. V and J lose 1 base and 0 bases, and a span of 7 bases separates them. The High Capacity cDNA Reverse Transcription Kit was used to reverse transcribe all of the isolated RNA, meaning that expressed TCRB transcripts were what got sequenced. Deep immunoSEQ sequencing was applied to naive, central memory and regulatory T cell samples, giving an average of roughly 3.5 million total reads per sample. After sorted cells were lysed in RLT buffer, RNA was extracted with DNase-treated RNeasy Micro or Mini kits, with the choice depending on cell number. To prevent cross-contamination, each cell subset was processed individually, whereas patient and healthy donor samples were processed jointly. The immunoSEQ multiplex PCR was used to amplify TCRB sequences from cDNA, generating 87-bp fragments that spanned the CDR3 region. Sequencing of the amplicons was performed on the Illumina HiSeq platform. In the authors' own workflow: PCR bias was computationally corrected using synthetic template baselines, reads within Hamming distance 2 were collapsed, and singletons that could not be merged were discarded. By aligning reads against IMGT, V, D and J genes, CDR3 length, and insertions or deletions at six rearrangement sites were assigned. Within each subset, clonotype counts were normalized to sorted cell number, and only after that were true diversity and Gini coefficients computed with the tcR R package. Repertoire sharing was quantified using the overlap coefficient calculated on TCRB nucleotide sequences. As a proxy for the pre-selection repertoire, out-of-frame TCRB sequences from naive cells were analyzed. TCRdb took this table from immuneACCESS and kept in-frame rearrangements with V and J called. Such tables lack part of the clones; where checked against another copy, unresolved V genes explain under half of the gap, and the rest is unexplained. That table furnishes V, J and clone size, whereas the DNA furnished D and trimming. This sample gives hundreds of thousands of clones in total; roughly an eighth of them show up just once. 0.017% of the sample comes from the top ten.

This clonotype originated in a man aged 18 to 30 in good health. The chain was built from TRBV7-9 and TRBJ2-7; the D segment could be TRBD2, given 6 matching bases. The material sequenced was naive CD4+ T cells from blood. The intended sense of this specimen's cell subset or site label: true naive CD4+ T cells. The DNA reads as follows: TGTGCCAGCAGCTTAGGGGGAGGCTCCTACGAGCAGTACTTC. Its protein is CASSLGGGSYEQYF.